These 19 T cell receptor beta chains were sequenced from one sample in a study of blood T cell repertoires in COVID-19. The assay was immunoSEQ multiplex PCR, and TCRdb's table has in-frame clones only and misses some. The repertoire consists of roughly 200,000 clones, with about nine tenths occurring once and the leading ten covering approximately 7%. Material for sequencing was peripheral blood. Source of these receptors: a man in his forties with acute or convalescent COVID-19.

The V gene is TRBV5-1, the J gene TRBJ2-3, with unresolved D. CDR1 SGHRS and CDR2 YFSETQ come from the germline V gene. The ends were cut back, 2 bases at V and 3 bases at J, with 13 bases in the middle. The CDR3 loop spans 15 amino acids. DNA of the CDR3: TGCGCCAGCAGCTTCGAAACAGTGCTGACAGATACGCAGTATTTT. Amino acid sequence: CASSFETVLTDTQYF.

This chain joins TRBV7-9 and TRBJ2-3; a weak D match, TRBD2 (5 bases). V lost 5 bases to trimming and J lost 5 bases, with 11 bases between them. The germline V gene encodes CDR1 SEHNR and CDR2 FQNEAQ (reference sequence). The CDR3 consists of 13 residues. Written as DNA, the CDR3 is TGTGCCAGCAGCCCTATGCGGGTAGATACGCAGTATTTT. Protein product: CASSPMRVDTQYF.

The V and J genes are TRBV6-5 and TRBJ2-3; 9 nucleotides match TRBD2. With V trimmed by 4 bases and J by 5 bases, 7 bases remained unmatched. Germline V lookup: CDR1 MNHEY, CDR2 SVGAGI. The CDR3 has 15 amino acids. CDR3 DNA: TGTGCCAGCAGTTGGTTAGCGGGGGTAGAAGATACGCAGTATTTT. Amino acids: CASSWLAGVEDTQYF.

This clone has just one count. V gene TRBV28 combines with J gene TRBJ2-5, with 8 nucleotides matching TRBD2. This CDR3 contains 15 residues. The V and J ends lost 1 base and 4 bases, in that order; junction bases with no gene match: 5. Germline CDR1 reads MDHEN; CDR2 reads SYDVKM. The CDR3 nucleotides read TGTGCCAGCAGTTTATTGGGACTAGTCGTAGAGACCCAGTACTTC. This gives the protein CASSLLGLVVETQYF.

The chain is built from TRBV15 and TRBJ2-7, with a weak D call TRBD1 (7 bases). This CDR3 region has 16 residues. The V end was cut by 1 base, the J end by 3 bases, with 16 bases between. Germline V CDR1 and CDR2: LNHNV, YYDKDF (reference sequence). CDR3 amino acids: CATSRAQGGRGYEQYF. CDR3 nucleotide sequence: TGTGCCACCAGCAGAGCTCAGGGGGGCAGGGGCTACGAGCAGTACTTC.

The genes are TRBV12-3 or TRBV12-4 and TRBJ2-7; tentative D call: TRBD1 (5 bases). The CDR3 covers 13 residues. The V end was cut by 2 bases, the J end by 4 bases, with 9 bases between. CDR3 loop: CASSLNRLYEQYF. As DNA, the CDR3 is TGTGCCAGCAGTTTAAACAGGCTTTACGAGCAGTACTTC.

The V call is TRBV13, the J call TRBJ2-7, with 9 bases lining up with TRBD1. The ends lost 5 bases at V and 3 bases at J; junction bases unmatched: 8. This CDR3 is built from 15 residues. In germline, CDR1 is PRHDT, CDR2 FYEKMQ (reference sequence). For the CDR3, the DNA is TGTGCCAGCAGCGGGCCGGGACAGGGTTTCTACGAGCAGTACTTC. It encodes CASSGPGQGFYEQYF.

J is TRBJ1-3 and V is TRBV6-6; the D gene is possibly TRBD1 (6 bases). The germline V gene has CDR1 MNHNY and CDR2 SVGAGI (reference sequence). Between the trimmed V and J ends, which lost 7 bases and 2 bases, there was a span of 9 bases. This CDR3 contains 13 residues. CDR3 nucleotide sequence: TGTGCCAGCATTCGGGACACTGGAAACACCATATATTTT. Residues: CASIRDTGNTIYF.

CDR3 sequence: CASHDFGTGLLTDTQYF. CDR3 nucleotide sequence: TGTGCCAGCCATGACTTCGGGACAGGCCTACTCACAGATACGCAGTATTTT. The chain combines TRBV27 with TRBJ2-3; 8 bases line up with TRBD1. Germline loops: CDR1 MNHEY, CDR2 SMNVEV (reference sequence). The V segment lost 8 bases and the J segment 2 bases; nucleotides outside the gene matches: 15. This CDR3 spans 17 amino acids.

The chain has TRBV12-2 and TRBJ2-1; the table gives TRBD2 as D, unverified against the DNA. TRBV12-2 is a recognized pseudogene. The CDR3 sequence is 20 residues long. CDR3 DNA: TGTGCAAGTCCCCATGTCCCGGGACTAGCGGGGGAGGGTTCCTACAATGAGCAGTTCTTC. Residues: CASPHVPGLAGEGSYNEQFF.

The rearrangement joins TRBV9 to TRBJ2-1; TRBD2 aligns across 10 bases. V was clipped by 0 bases and J by 6 bases; unmatched bases: 0. The CDR3 is 14 residues long. Germline V gives CDR1 SGDLS, CDR2 YYNGEE. The chain's CDR3 is CASSVGTSGNEQFF. CDR3 sequence (DNA): TGTGCCAGCAGCGTAGGGACTAGCGGCAATGAGCAGTTCTTC. The variable domain in full, with the rest retrieved from reference TRBV9 and TRBJ2-1, is DSGVTQTPKHLITATGQRVTLRCSPRSGDLSVYWYQQSLDQGLQFLIQYYNGEERAKGNILERFSAQQFPDLHSELNLSSLELGDSALYFCASSVGTSGNEQFFGPGTRLTVL.

V and J are TRBV7-9 and TRBJ2-4; no clear D gene. From germline, CDR1 is SEHNR and CDR2 FQNEAQ (reference sequence). The CDR3 sequence is 15 residues long. The V and J ends lost 2 bases and 3 bases respectively, with 11 bases between them. For the CDR3, the DNA is TGTGCCAGCAGCTTAATCCGAGCTGGCAAAAACATTCAGTACTTC. This codes for CASSLIRAGKNIQYF. Filled out from reference TRBV7-9 and TRBJ2-4, the complete variable domain reads DTGVSQNPRHKITKRGQNVTFRCDPISEHNRLYWYRQTLGQGPEFLTYFQNEAQLEKSRLLSDRFSAERPKGSFSTLEIQRTEQGDSAMYLCASSLIRAGKNIQYFGAGTRLSVL.

The V gene is TRBV6-1, the J gene TRBJ1-6; D perhaps matches TRBD1 (6 bases). V shed 4 bases and J shed 4 bases, with 20 bases lying between them. Germline V gene lookup returns CDR1 MNHNS and CDR2 SASEGT. The CDR3 runs 18 residues. Written as DNA, the CDR3 is TGTGCCAGCAGTGTTAGTTCGGGAGGGGGGGGATATAATTCACCCCTCCACTTT. Its protein product is CASSVSSGGGGYNSPLHF.

The J gene is TRBJ2-7, the V gene TRBV6-6; 9 bases align to TRBD1. CDR1 and CDR2 from the germline V gene are MNHNY and SVGAGI (reference sequence). This CDR3 has 14 amino acids. With V trimmed by 7 bases and J by 3 bases, 7 bases remained unmatched. CDR3 coding DNA: TGTGCCAGCACGGGGACAGGGCGGCTCTACGAGCAGTACTTC. This sequence encodes CASTGTGRLYEQYF.

The rearrangement joins TRBV7-9 to TRBJ1-5; the match to TRBD1 covers 7 bases. CDR1 and CDR2 from the germline V gene are SEHNR and FQNEAQ (reference sequence). V lost 5 bases, J lost 7 bases, and 8 bases stayed unmatched. This CDR3 region has 14 residues. CDR3: CASSVDRVEQPQHF. CDR3 DNA: TGTGCCAGCAGCGTCGACAGGGTCGAACAGCCCCAGCATTTT.

The chain carries TRBV27 and TRBJ2-5; 10 nucleotides match TRBD2. The V gene's germline CDR1 is MNHEY and CDR2 SMNVEV (reference sequence). V trimming: 4 bases; J trimming: 5 bases; junction bases outside the gene matches: 7. The CDR3 spans 15 residues. CDR3 loop: CASSSALAGVETQYF. The DNA for the CDR3 is TGTGCCAGCAGTTCCGCTCTAGCGGGGGTCGAGACCCAGTACTTC.

The chain carries TRBV24-1 and TRBJ2-3; 8 nucleotides line up with TRBD1. CDR3 size: 13 residues. V was pared by 7 bases and J by 6 bases, with 5 bases of the junction left unmatched. CDR1 is KGHDR, CDR2 SFDVKD, per germline. CDR3 residues: CATRDRGGDTQYF. DNA of the CDR3: TGTGCCACCAGAGACAGGGGCGGGGATACGCAGTATTTT.

The rearrangement uses TRBV19 and TRBJ2-4; tentatively, D is TRBD1 (6 bases). The length of the CDR3 is 14 residues. Germline values: CDR1 LNHDA, CDR2 SQIVND (reference sequence). The V and J ends lost 8 bases and 8 bases respectively, with 19 bases between them. CDR3 protein: CASRISGQSHIQYF. For the CDR3, the DNA is TGTGCCAGTCGCATATCGGGACAATCCCACATTCAGTACTTC.

This clone was seen only a few times. The CDR3 DNA is TGTGCCAGCAGCCCCCTGGGGGGGACTGGAAACACCATATATTTT. Amino acid sequence: CASSPLGGTGNTIYF. The rearrangement joins TRBV2 to TRBJ1-3; D perhaps matches TRBD1 (5 bases). The CDR3 is made up of 15 amino acids. Trimming took 6 bases from V and 2 from J, leaving 14 bases between them. In germline, CDR1 is SNHLY, CDR2 FYNNEI.